This passage covers 19 T cell receptor beta chains from one sample sequenced in a study of glioma-infiltrating T cells after dendritic cell vaccination. This sample's time point: after dendritic cell vaccination, including at tumor progression/relapse. Here immunoSEQ multiplex PCR was the method, and the copy in TCRdb shows in-frame clones only, minus some. The sample records more than 95,000 clones, less than 90% being singletons. Sequences were derived from blood, sampled after dendritic cell vaccination. These receptors came from a human donor with glioblastoma.

The chain carries TRBV29-1 and TRBJ1-1, with D tentatively TRBD1 (6 bases). There are 13 residues in the CDR3. The germline V gene has CDR1 SQVTM and CDR2 ANQGSEA. V gave up 4 bases and J gave up 3 bases, with 12 bases separating them. CDR3 DNA: TGCAGCGTTGCTCAGGGGTTTCACACTGAAGCTTTCTTT. It is translated as CSVAQGFHTEAFF.

The rearrangement joins TRBV11-1 to TRBJ2-7; D perhaps matches TRBD1 (5 bases). CDR1 is SGHAT, CDR2 FQDESV, per germline (reference sequence). Deletions cut 2 bases from V and 3 bases from J, with 20 bases between. The CDR3 spans 17 residues. This CDR3 reads CASSLSRGRVIYYEQYF. The CDR3 DNA reads as TGTGCCAGCAGCTTATCTAGGGGTAGGGTGATTTACTACGAGCAGTACTTC.

This rearrangement joins TRBV7-3 to TRBJ2-6; 9 positions match TRBD1. Germline assignment: CDR1 SGHTA and CDR2 FQGTGA. The CDR3 loop spans 16 amino acids. The junction had 5 bases not matched to a gene; V was cut back by 8 bases and J by 0 bases. CDR3 bases: TGTGCCAGCGCCCGGACAGGGGACTCTGGGGCCAACGTCCTGACTTTC. This codes for CASARTGDSGANVLTF.

This clone was counted only a few times. V usage is TRBV10-3 and J usage is TRBJ2-7, with 10 bases aligning to TRBD2. The V segment lost 6 bases and the J segment 6 bases; nucleotides outside the gene matches: 11. Germline V gene sequence: CDR1 ENHRY, CDR2 SYGVKD. There are 15 residues in the CDR3. This CDR3 reads CAIRASGSHGGEQYF. The CDR3 DNA follows: TGTGCCATCAGGGCTAGCGGGAGCCACGGGGGCGAGCAGTACTTC.

This chain joins TRBV30 and TRBJ1-2, with 7 positions matching TRBD1. Germline V lookup: CDR1 GTSNPN, CDR2 SVGIG (reference sequence). Trimming cost V 4 bases and J 8 bases; bases outside gene matches: 13. The CDR3 extends over 14 amino acids. The CDR3 region has the DNA TGTGCCTGGACCAGAGGGACAGCGGGTTTGGGCTACACCTTC. Translation: CAWTRGTAGLGYTF. The whole variable domain, remainder taken from reference TRBV30 and TRBJ1-2, is SQTIHQWPATLVQPVGSPLSLECTVEGTSNPNLYWYRQAAGRGLQLLFYSVGIGQISSEVPQNLSASRPQDRQFILSSKKLLLSDSGFYLCAWTRGTAGLGYTFGSGTRLTVV.

This clone was counted between two and nine times. The chain is built from TRBV30 and TRBJ2-3, with D perhaps TRBD2 (6 bases). With 5 bases removed from V and 0 bases from J, the gap between germline ends came to 15 bases. Germline CDR1 and CDR2: GTSNPN and SVGIG (reference sequence). The CDR3 spans 15 residues. The CDR3 protein is CAWEDYPSSTDTQYF. The CDR3 DNA reads as TGTGCCTGGGAGGACTACCCTTCCAGCACAGATACGCAGTATTTT. The full variable domain, in which reference TRBV30 and TRBJ2-3 provide the parts outside the CDR3, is SQTIHQWPATLVQPVGSPLSLECTVEGTSNPNLYWYRQAAGRGLQLLFYSVGIGQISSEVPQNLSASRPQDRQFILSSKKLLLSDSGFYLCAWEDYPSSTDTQYFGPGTRLTVL.

J is TRBJ2-1 and V is TRBV5-1; 8 bases align to TRBD2. J gave up 2 bases and V 4 bases, and 2 bases lay outside the gene matches. Germline-derived CDR1 and CDR2 are SGHRS and YFSETQ. CDR3 length: 14 amino acids. The CDR3 protein is CASSTSGPYNEQFF. Here the CDR3 DNA reads TGCGCCAGCAGCACTAGCGGACCCTACAATGAGCAGTTCTTC.

The chain combines TRBV11-2 with TRBJ1-1, with a tentative D call TRBD1 (5 bases). Between the trimmed V and J ends, which lost 8 bases and 4 bases, there was a span of 14 bases. This CDR3 spans 13 amino acids. The germline CDR1 and CDR2 sequences are SGHAT and FQNNGV. The CDR3 region has the DNA TGTGCCAGCCGAACCCAGGGTTTCACTGAAGCTTTCTTT. This gives the protein CASRTQGFTEAFF.

As concerns this clone: Mismatch with germline at one junction end may stem from a read error. The CDR3: CASSLTGPNTGELFF. The CDR3 DNA is TGTGCTAGCAGCTTGACAGGTCCGAACACCGGGGAGCTGTTTTTT. The chain couples TRBV7-7 to TRBJ2-2; tentative D call: TRBD1 (6 bases). The CDR3 runs 15 residues. The V gene's germline CDR1 is SSHAT and CDR2 FNYEAQ (reference sequence).

The V call is TRBV7-6, the J call TRBJ1-5, with 7 positions matching TRBD1. Germline V gene sequence: CDR1 SGHVS, CDR2 FNYEAQ. The J segment lost 10 bases and the V segment lost 4 bases, leaving 13 bases of the junction unmatched. This CDR3 contains 15 residues. The CDR3 reads CASSSLPEQGIPQHF. CDR3 nucleotide sequence: TGTGCCAGCAGCTCCCTGCCAGAACAGGGGATTCCCCAGCATTTT.

The chain has TRBV28 and TRBJ1-2; the match to TRBD1 covers 11 bases. The V and J ends lost 5 bases and 2 bases, in that order; junction bases with no gene match: 10. The CDR3 is made up of 17 amino acids. Germline V gives CDR1 MDHEN, CDR2 SYDVKM. The CDR3 DNA follows: TGTGCCAGCAGTCCTCCGGGACAGGGGGGTTCAAACTATGGCTACACCTTC. Residues: CASSPPGQGGSNYGYTF.

This clone came up once. The chain combines TRBV19 with TRBJ1-2; TRBD1 matches 10 bases. The V segment lost 7 bases and the J segment 6 bases; nucleotides outside the gene matches: 5. The CDR3 sequence is 13 residues long. The germline CDR1 and CDR2 sequences are LNHDA and SQIVND (reference sequence). The CDR3 loop is CASTADRGDGYTF. CDR3 nucleotides: TGTGCCAGTACCGCGGACAGGGGGGATGGCTACACCTTC.

The chain employs TRBV11-2 and TRBJ2-5; 7 bases agree with TRBD2. This CDR3 is 15 amino acids long. Germline CDR1 reads SGHAT; CDR2 reads FQNNGV. V lost 3 bases to trimming and J lost 4 bases; unmatched junction nucleotides: 8. The CDR3 sequence: CASSFSRGSGETQYF. As DNA, the CDR3 is TGTGCCAGCAGCTTTTCGCGGGGGTCAGGAGAGACCCAGTACTTC.

The CDR3 sequence: CASSLSGGTEAFF. In nucleotides, the CDR3 is TGCGCCAGCAGCTTATCTGGAGGGACTGAAGCTTTCTTT. The chain employs TRBV5-1 and TRBJ1-1; D gene ambiguous. CDR3 size: 13 residues. Trimming stripped 2 bases from V and 5 bases from J, with 10 bases between. CDR1 is SGHRS, CDR2 YFSETQ, per germline.

The chain is built from TRBV7-3 and TRBJ2-1; 7 nucleotides agree with TRBD2. V gave up 5 bases and J gave up 5 bases; unmatched junction bases: 6. This CDR3 is 14 amino acids long. Germline CDR1 SGHTA, CDR2 FQGTGA. CDR3 sequence reads: CASSPPGLNNEQFF. CDR3 sequence (DNA): TGTGCCAGCAGCCCACCGGGACTAAACAATGAGCAGTTCTTC.

The rearrangement joins TRBV29-1 to TRBJ2-7, with D unresolved. Germline V lookup: CDR1 SQVTM, CDR2 ANQGSEA. This CDR3 is 12 amino acids long. V was trimmed by 3 bases and J by 2 bases, leaving 8 bases between them. CDR3 DNA sequence: TGCAGCGTTGAGGGCGAGACCTACGAGCAGTACTTC. Residues: CSVEGETYEQYF.

The V gene is TRBV19, the J gene TRBJ1-2; D uncertain. This CDR3 region has 15 residues. The germline V gene encodes CDR1 LNHDA and CDR2 SQIVND (reference sequence). The V and J ends lost 0 bases and 5 bases respectively, with 13 bases between them. In DNA form, the CDR3 reads TGTGCCAGTAGTATAGACACCCTCACCGGTTATGGCTACACCTTC. The encoded protein is CASSIDTLTGYGYTF.

The CDR3 DNA reads TGTGCCAGTAGTATTACAGGGCAGGGAGCCTACACCTTC. This encodes CASSITGQGAYTF. J is TRBJ1-2 and V is TRBV19; weak D call: TRBD1 (6 bases). The CDR3 is 13 residues long. V lost 3 bases and J 10 bases, leaving 15 bases between the germline ends. Germline loops: CDR1 LNHDA, CDR2 SQIVND (reference sequence).

The chain uses TRBV4-1 and TRBJ1-2; 7 bases match TRBD1. The germline V gene encodes CDR1 MGHRA and CDR2 YSYEKL. Trimming cost V 1 base and J 5 bases; bases outside gene matches: 4. The CDR3 runs to 14 residues. The chain's CDR3 is CASSQVGTDYGYTF. In nucleotides, the CDR3 is TGCGCCAGCAGCCAAGTAGGGACAGATTATGGCTACACCTTC.